This T cell receptor (beta chain) was captured in a study of T cell responses to AZD1222 COVID-19 vaccine. Overall study results and limits: The donor cohort was predominantly white British with a female majority, and clonal diversity may have been underestimated. Repertoires in all cases were sampled only once the peak T cell response had passed. Vaccine-associated CD4 TCRs spanned spike, dominant at 160-218 and 743-854.

The CDR3 is made up of 13 amino acids. Germline CDR1 and CDR2: MNHEY and SMNVEV (reference sequence). Trimming removed 5 bases from V and 3 bases from J; junction bases left unmatched: 4. This clone came up a few times. Its antigen remains unidentified. Clones were read by immunoSEQ multiplex PCR, and TCRdb kept only the in-frame ones, dropping some. This table has over 45,000 clones, 75% to 90% appearing once. The J gene is TRBJ2-7, the V gene TRBV27; 7 positions agree with TRBD1. The TCR comes from an adult in good health. The material was peripheral blood, obtained on day 0 of AZD1222 vaccination. The CDR3 loop reads CASSETGYYEQYF. DNA of the CDR3: TGTGCCAGCAGTGAGACAGGGTACTACGAGCAGTACTTC.